One and the same sample provided the 9 T cell receptor beta chains below, sequenced in a study of T-cell memory formation after mild COVID-19. TCRdb reprocessed the 5' RACE reads via MiXCR and lists one record per CDR3 protein. The sample carries about 250,000 distinct CDR3 sequences, less than 20% recorded once. The sample comprised PBMCs or a T cell subset sorted from them (not recorded which). Every receptor here comes from a man younger than 35 who had mild COVID-19 (a few samples of this study predate the infection). Cell type and time point are not known.

This chain's CDR3 is CASSQDRRHQPQHF. CDR3 nucleotides: TGCGCCAGCAGCCAGGACAGGAGGCATCAGCCCCAGCATTTT. The gene calls are TRBV4-3 and TRBJ1-5, with TRBD1 matching over 7 bases. V shed 3 bases and J 5 bases; nucleotides not matched to a gene: 4. Germline V gene lookup returns CDR1 LGHNA and CDR2 YSLEER. The length of the CDR3 is 14 residues.

The chain is built from TRBV15 and TRBJ2-5; D may be TRBD1 (6 bases). The CDR3 runs 15 residues. V was shortened by 4 bases and J by 5 bases, with 17 bases between the two germline ends. Per germline, CDR1 LNHNV and CDR2 YYDKDF (reference sequence). The CDR3 region has the DNA TGTGCCACCAGCAACCGACCGACAGGTGGGGAGACCCAGTACTTC. Translating it yields CATSNRPTGGETQYF.

This clonotype showed up just a few times. The chain has TRBV4-1 and TRBJ1-4, with D possibly TRBD1 on 5 matching bases. Germline V gene data show CDR1 as MGHRA and CDR2 as YSYEKL. This CDR3 has 16 amino acids. Trimming cost V 1 base and J 4 bases, with 13 bases left between them. CDR3 protein: CASSQGPTVINEKLFF. As DNA, the CDR3 is TGCGCCAGCAGCCAAGGCCCGACAGTCATTAATGAAAAACTGTTTTTT.

The CDR3 sequence: CASTSGGPYNEQFF. In DNA form, the CDR3 reads TGTGCCAGCACTAGCGGGGGGCCCTACAATGAGCAGTTCTTC. The V call is TRBV12-3 or TRBV12-4, the J call TRBJ2-1; 11 bases align to TRBD2. V trimming: 7 bases; J trimming: 2 bases; junction bases outside the gene matches: 1. The CDR3 has 14 residues.

There are many counts of this clonotype. The chain is built from TRBV7-9 and TRBJ2-1; the D is unclear. This CDR3 region has 15 residues. The V gene lost 2 bases and the J gene lost 0 bases, with 8 bases spanning the gap. Germline V gene data show CDR1 as SEHNR and CDR2 as FQNEAQ (reference sequence). The CDR3 is CASSLSLSSYNEQFF. In DNA, the CDR3 is TGTGCCAGCAGCTTAAGCCTAAGCTCCTACAATGAGCAGTTCTTC.

The chain carries TRBV12-3 or TRBV12-4 and TRBJ2-1; 8 positions match TRBD1. Trimming at V came to 7 bases and at J to 9 bases, leaving 5 bases not matched to a gene. This CDR3 contains 12 residues. The CDR3 here is CASNLGQGEQFF. The CDR3 coding sequence is TGTGCCAGCAACCTCGGACAGGGTGAGCAGTTCTTC.

This sequence joins TRBV19 and TRBJ1-6; a weak D match, TRBD1 (5 bases). This CDR3 contains 14 residues. Deletions cut 5 bases from V and 9 bases from J, with 14 bases between. Germline CDR1 reads LNHDA; CDR2 reads SQIVND (reference sequence). The CDR3 sequence is CASSGGARGSPLHF. CDR3 nucleotide sequence: TGTGCCAGTAGTGGCGGGGCGCGGGGTTCACCCCTCCACTTT.

This clonotype was observed at least ten times. V is TRBV12-3 or TRBV12-4 and J is TRBJ2-7, with D possibly being TRBD1 (5 bases). The CDR3 loop spans 12 amino acids. Trimming stripped 5 bases from V and 7 bases from J, with 12 bases between. The CDR3 spells CASSRPPGEQYF. CDR3 DNA: TGTGCCAGCAGTAGACCTCCAGGGGAGCAGTACTTC.

The chain couples TRBV24-1 to TRBJ2-3, with TRBD2 matching 8 bases. The CDR3 spans 13 residues. The V gene's germline CDR1 is KGHDR and CDR2 SFDVKD. J gave up 2 bases and V 12 bases, and 6 bases lay outside the gene matches. The CDR3 DNA reads TGTGCCGCCAAGCGGGGGCTCACAGATACGCAGTATTTT. This translates into CAAKRGLTDTQYF.